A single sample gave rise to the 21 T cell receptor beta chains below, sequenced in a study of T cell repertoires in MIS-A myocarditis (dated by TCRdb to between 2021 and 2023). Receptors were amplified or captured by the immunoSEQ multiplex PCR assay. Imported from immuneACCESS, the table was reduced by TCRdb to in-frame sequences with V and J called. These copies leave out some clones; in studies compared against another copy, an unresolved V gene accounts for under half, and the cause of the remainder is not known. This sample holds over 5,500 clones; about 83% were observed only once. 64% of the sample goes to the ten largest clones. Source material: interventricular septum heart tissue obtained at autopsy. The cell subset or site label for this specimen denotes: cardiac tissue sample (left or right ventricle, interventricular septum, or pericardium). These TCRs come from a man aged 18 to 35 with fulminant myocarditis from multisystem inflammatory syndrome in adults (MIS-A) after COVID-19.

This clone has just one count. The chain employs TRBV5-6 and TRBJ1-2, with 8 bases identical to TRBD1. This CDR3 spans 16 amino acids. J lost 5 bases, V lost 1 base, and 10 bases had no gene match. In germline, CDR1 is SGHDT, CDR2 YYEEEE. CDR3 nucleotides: TGTGCCAGCAGCTTGAAACACCCAGGGGGCGGGTATGGCTACACCTTC. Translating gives CASSLKHPGGGYGYTF.

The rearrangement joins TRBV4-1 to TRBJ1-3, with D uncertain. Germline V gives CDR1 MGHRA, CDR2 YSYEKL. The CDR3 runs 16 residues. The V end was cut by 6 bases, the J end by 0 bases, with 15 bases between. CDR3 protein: CASRREVGNSGNTIYF. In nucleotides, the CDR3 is TGCGCCAGCAGGAGGGAAGTAGGAAACTCTGGAAACACCATATATTTT.

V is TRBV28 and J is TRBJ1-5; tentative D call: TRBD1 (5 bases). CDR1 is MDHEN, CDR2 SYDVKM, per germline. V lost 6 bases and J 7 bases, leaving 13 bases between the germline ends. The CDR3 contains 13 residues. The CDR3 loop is CASSRGDGQPQHF. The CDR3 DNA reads TGTGCCAGCAGCCGCGGGGACGGGCAGCCCCAGCATTTT.

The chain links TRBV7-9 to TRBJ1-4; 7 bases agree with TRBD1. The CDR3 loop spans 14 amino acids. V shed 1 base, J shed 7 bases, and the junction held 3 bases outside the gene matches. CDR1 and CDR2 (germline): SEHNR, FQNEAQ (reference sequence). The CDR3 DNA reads TGTGCCAGCAGCTTAGGACAGGGTGGTGAAAAACTGTTTTTT. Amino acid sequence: CASSLGQGGEKLFF. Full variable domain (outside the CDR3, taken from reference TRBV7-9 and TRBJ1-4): DTGVSQNPRHKITKRGQNVTFRCDPISEHNRLYWYRQTLGQGPEFLTYFQNEAQLEKSRLLSDRFSAERPKGSFSTLEIQRTEQGDSAMYLCASSLGQGGEKLFFGSGTQLSVL.

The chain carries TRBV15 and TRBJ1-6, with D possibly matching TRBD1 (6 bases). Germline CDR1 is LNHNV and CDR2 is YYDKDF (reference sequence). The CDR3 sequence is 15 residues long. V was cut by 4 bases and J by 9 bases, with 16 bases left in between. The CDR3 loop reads CATSTYDRIGSPLHF. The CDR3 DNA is TGTGCCACCAGCACTTACGACAGGATAGGTTCACCCCTCCACTTT.

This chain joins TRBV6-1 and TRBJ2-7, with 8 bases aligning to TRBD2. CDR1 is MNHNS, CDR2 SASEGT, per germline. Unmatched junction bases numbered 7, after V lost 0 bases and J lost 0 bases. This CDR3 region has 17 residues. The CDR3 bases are TGTGCCAGCAGTGAAGCTGACCCGGGGGGGGGCTCCTACGAGCAGTACTTC. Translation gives CASSEADPGGGSYEQYF.

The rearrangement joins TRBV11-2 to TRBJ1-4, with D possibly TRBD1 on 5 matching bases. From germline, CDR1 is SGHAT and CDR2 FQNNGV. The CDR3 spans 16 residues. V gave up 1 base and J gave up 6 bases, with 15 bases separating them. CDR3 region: CASSLVFRKGDEKLFF. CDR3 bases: TGTGCCAGCAGCTTAGTTTTTCGCAAAGGGGATGAAAAACTGTTTTTT.

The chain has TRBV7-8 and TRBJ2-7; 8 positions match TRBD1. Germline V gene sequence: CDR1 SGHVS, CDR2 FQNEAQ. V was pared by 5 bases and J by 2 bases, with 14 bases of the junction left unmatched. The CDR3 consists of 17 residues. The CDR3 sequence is CASSKSPTGERAYEQYF. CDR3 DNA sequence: TGTGCCAGCAGCAAATCTCCGACAGGGGAAAGGGCCTACGAGCAGTACTTC.

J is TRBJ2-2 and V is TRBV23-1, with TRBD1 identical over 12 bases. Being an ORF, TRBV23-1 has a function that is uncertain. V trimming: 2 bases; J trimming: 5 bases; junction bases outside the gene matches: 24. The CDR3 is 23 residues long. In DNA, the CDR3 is TGCGCCAGCAGTCAAGTGCGACCAAGCCGGGACAGGGGGCATCCCGAAATGACCGGGGAGCTGTTTTTT. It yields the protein CASSQVRPSRDRGHPEMTGELFF.

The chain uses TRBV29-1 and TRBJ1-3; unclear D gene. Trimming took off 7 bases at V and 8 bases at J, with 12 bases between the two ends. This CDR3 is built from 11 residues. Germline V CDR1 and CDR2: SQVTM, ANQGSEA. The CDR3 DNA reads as TGCAGCGACCCCCCCCGTTACACCATATATTTT. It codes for CSDPPRYTIYF.

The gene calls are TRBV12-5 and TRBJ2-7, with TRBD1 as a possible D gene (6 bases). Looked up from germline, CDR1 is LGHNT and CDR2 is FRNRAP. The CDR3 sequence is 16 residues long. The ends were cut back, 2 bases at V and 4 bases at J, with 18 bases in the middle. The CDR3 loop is CASGLSPGVWGYEQYF. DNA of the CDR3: TGTGCTAGTGGTTTGTCCCCAGGGGTTTGGGGTTACGAGCAGTACTTC.

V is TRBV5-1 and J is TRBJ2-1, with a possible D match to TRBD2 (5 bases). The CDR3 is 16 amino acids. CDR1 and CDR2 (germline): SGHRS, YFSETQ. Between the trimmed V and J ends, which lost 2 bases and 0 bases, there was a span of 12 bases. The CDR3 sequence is CASSFGGSGSYNEQFF. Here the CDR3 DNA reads TGCGCCAGCAGCTTTGGAGGAAGCGGCTCCTACAATGAGCAGTTCTTC.

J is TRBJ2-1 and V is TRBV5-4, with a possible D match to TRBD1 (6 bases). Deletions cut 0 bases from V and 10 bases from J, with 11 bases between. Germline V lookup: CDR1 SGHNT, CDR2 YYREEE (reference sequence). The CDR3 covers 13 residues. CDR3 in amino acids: CASSLESGAEQFF. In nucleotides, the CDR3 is TGTGCCAGCAGCTTGGAATCAGGGGCAGAGCAGTTCTTC.

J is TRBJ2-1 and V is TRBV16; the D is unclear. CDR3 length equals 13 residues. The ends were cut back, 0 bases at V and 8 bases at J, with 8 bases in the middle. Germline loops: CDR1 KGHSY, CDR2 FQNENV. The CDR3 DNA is TGTGCCAGCAGCCAATCCCTGGGCGATGAGCAGTTCTTC. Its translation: CASSQSLGDEQFF.

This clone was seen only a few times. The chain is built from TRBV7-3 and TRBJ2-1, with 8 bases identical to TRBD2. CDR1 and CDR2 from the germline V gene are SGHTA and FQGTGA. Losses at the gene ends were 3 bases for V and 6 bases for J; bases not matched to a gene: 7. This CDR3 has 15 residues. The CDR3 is CASSLSGSPGNEQFF. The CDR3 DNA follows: TGTGCCAGCAGCTTGAGCGGGAGTCCTGGCAATGAGCAGTTCTTC.

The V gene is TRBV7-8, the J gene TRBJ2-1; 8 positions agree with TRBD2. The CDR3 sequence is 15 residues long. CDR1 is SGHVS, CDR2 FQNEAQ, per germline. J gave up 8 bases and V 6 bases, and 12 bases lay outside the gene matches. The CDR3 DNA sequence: TGTGCCAGCAGACCCAGCGGGGGCCTCGGGGATGAGCAGTTCTTC. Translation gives CASRPSGGLGDEQFF.

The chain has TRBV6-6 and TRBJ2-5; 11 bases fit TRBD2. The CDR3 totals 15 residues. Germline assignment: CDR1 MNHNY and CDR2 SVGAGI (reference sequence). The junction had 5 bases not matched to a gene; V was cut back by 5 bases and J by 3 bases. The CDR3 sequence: CASSRLAGPKETQYF. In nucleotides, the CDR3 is TGTGCCAGCAGTCGACTAGCGGGGCCTAAAGAGACCCAGTACTTC.

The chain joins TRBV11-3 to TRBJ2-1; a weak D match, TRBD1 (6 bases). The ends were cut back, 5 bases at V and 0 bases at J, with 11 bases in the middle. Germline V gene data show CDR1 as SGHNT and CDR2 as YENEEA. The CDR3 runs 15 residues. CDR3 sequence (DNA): TGTGCCAGCAGCGCCGGACAGAGCTCCTACAATGAGCAGTTCTTC. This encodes CASSAGQSSYNEQFF.

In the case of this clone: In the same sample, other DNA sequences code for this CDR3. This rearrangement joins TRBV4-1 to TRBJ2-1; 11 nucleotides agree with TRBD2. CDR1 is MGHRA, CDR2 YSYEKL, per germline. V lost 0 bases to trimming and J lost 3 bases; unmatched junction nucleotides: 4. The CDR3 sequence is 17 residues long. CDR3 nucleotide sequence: TGCGCCAGCAGCCAAGAGTCGGGGACTAGCGGCTACAATGAGCAGTTCTTC. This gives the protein CASSQESGTSGYNEQFF.

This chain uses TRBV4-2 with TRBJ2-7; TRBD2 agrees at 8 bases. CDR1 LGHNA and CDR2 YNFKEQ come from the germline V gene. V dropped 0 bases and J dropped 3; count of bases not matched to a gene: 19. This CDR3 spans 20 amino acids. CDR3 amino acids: CASSQDAGPLTGGKHYEQYF. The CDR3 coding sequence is TGTGCCAGCAGCCAAGATGCGGGCCCTTTGACGGGAGGGAAACACTACGAGCAGTACTTC.

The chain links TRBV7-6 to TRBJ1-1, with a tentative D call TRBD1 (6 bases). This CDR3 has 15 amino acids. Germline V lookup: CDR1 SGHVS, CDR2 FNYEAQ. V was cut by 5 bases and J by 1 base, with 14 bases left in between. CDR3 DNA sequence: TGTGCCAGCAGCCAGGAATTGGGGGCGAACACTGAAGCTTTCTTT. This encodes CASSQELGANTEAFF.